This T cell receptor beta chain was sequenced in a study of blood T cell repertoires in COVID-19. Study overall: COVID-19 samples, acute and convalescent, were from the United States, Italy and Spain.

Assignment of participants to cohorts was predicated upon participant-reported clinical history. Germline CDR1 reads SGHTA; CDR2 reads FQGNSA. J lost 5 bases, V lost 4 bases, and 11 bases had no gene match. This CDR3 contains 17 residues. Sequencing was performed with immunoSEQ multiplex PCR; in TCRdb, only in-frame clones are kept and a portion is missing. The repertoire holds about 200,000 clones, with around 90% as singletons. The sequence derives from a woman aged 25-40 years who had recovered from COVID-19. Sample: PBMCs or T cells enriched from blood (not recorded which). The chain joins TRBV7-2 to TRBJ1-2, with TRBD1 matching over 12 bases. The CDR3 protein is CASSSSGTGGVVYGYTF. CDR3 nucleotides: TGTGCCAGCAGCTCGAGCGGGACAGGGGGCGTCGTTTATGGCTACACCTTC.